The 9 T cell receptor beta chains listed next were all sequenced from one sample in a study of control samples from healthy donors and cancer patients (dated by TCRdb to the early 2020s). Libraries were built with the immunoSEQ multiplex PCR assay. In its TCRdb copy, this immuneACCESS table keeps in-frame sequences only and misses some clones. Where compared with another copy, unresolved V genes explain less than half of these, and the others have no known cause. The sample has tens of thousands of clones on record, 70% of them singletons. The ten largest clonotypes hold approximately 17% of the sample. The material sequenced was formalin-fixed, paraffin-embedded tissue. The source of these receptors is a male donor with melanoma.

This clone was seen a handful of times. This chain links TRBV18 with TRBJ2-6; D not certain. Germline CDR1 KGHSH, CDR2 LQKENI. This CDR3 has 17 residues. V was clipped by 2 bases and J by 0 bases, with 11 bases between them. The chain's CDR3 is CASSPLGASSGANVLTF. The CDR3 DNA is TGTGCCAGCTCACCATTAGGCGCCAGCTCTGGGGCCAACGTCCTGACTTTC.

The chain links TRBV5-1 to TRBJ2-1; TRBD2 is a possible D gene (7 bases). The CDR3 length is 17 residues. Per germline, CDR1 SGHRS and CDR2 YFSETQ. V lost 4 bases, J lost 0 bases, and 17 bases lay in between. The CDR3 DNA sequence: TGCGCCAGCAGCAAGCTATACCGGGGGGCCTCCTACAATGAGCAGTTCTTC. Its translation: CASSKLYRGASYNEQFF.

This clone is medium-sized (0.01 to 0.1%). The V gene is TRBV27, the J gene TRBJ1-4; 7 bases match TRBD1. The CDR3 has 15 amino acids. With V trimmed by 1 base and J by 5 bases, 4 bases remained unmatched. Germline values: CDR1 MNHEY, CDR2 SMNVEV (reference sequence). The CDR3 DNA sequence: TGTGCCAGCAGTTTATACCAGGGGGGAAATGAAAAACTGTTTTTT. Its translation is CASSLYQGGNEKLFF.

In its sample, this clone was seen a few times. The chain links TRBV9 to TRBJ1-3, with no clear D. In germline, CDR1 is SGDLS, CDR2 YYNGEE. The V gene lost 0 bases and the J gene lost 0 bases, with 16 bases spanning the gap. This CDR3 contains 18 residues. The CDR3 sequence is CASSVGFPSRLSGNTIYF. In DNA form, the CDR3 reads TGTGCCAGCAGCGTAGGCTTTCCGTCAAGACTCTCTGGAAACACCATATATTTT.

The V and J genes are TRBV18 and TRBJ1-1; D might be TRBD1 (5 bases). From germline, CDR1 is KGHSH and CDR2 LQKENI. With 3 bases removed from V and 3 bases from J, the gap between germline ends came to 11 bases. This CDR3 region has 14 residues. The CDR3 is CASSPGRGDTEAFF. Here the CDR3 DNA reads TGTGCCAGCTCACCCGGCAGAGGGGACACTGAAGCTTTCTTT.

This clone has ten or more counts. This sequence joins TRBV27 and TRBJ2-7, with TRBD1 as a possible D gene (5 bases). This CDR3 contains 14 residues. Germline loops: CDR1 MNHEY, CDR2 SMNVEV (reference sequence). V was cut by 5 bases and J by 2 bases, with 13 bases left in between. CDR3 loop: CASSPGNRPYEQYF. The CDR3 nucleotides read TGTGCCAGCAGTCCAGGCAACAGGCCCTACGAGCAGTACTTC.

This clone was found once. V gene TRBV27 combines with J gene TRBJ2-7; D gene ambiguous. CDR3 length: 12 residues. The V and J ends lost 5 bases and 6 bases respectively, with 11 bases between them. Looked up from germline, CDR1 is MNHEY and CDR2 is SMNVEV (reference sequence). The CDR3 loop is CASSPAPPEQYF. CDR3 bases: TGTGCCAGCAGTCCAGCTCCTCCCGAGCAGTACTTC.

J is TRBJ1-6 and V is TRBV11-1; D not resolved. V dropped 5 bases and J dropped 8 bases, with 16 bases sitting between them. The germline V gene encodes CDR1 SGHAT and CDR2 FQDESV (reference sequence). CDR3 length: 15 amino acids. The CDR3 here is CASSRDHITHSPLHF. As DNA, the CDR3 is TGTGCCAGCAGCCGAGATCATATCACTCATTCACCCCTCCACTTT. Full variable domain (missing parts from reference TRBV11-1 and TRBJ1-6): EAEVAQSPRYKITEKSQAVAFWCDPISGHATLYWYRQILGQGPELLVQFQDESVVDDSQLPKDRFSAERLKGVDSTLKIQPAELGDSAMYLCASSRDHITHSPLHFGNGTRLTVT.

This rearrangement joins TRBV7-9 to TRBJ2-1; D unclear. The germline V gene has CDR1 SEHNR and CDR2 FQNEAQ (reference sequence). V lost 1 base and J lost 0, with 7 bases in between. The CDR3 runs 15 residues. Here the CDR3 reads CASSLGESSYNEQFF. Here the CDR3 DNA reads TGTGCCAGCAGCTTAGGAGAAAGCTCCTACAATGAGCAGTTCTTC. The full variable domain, in which reference TRBV7-9 and TRBJ2-1 provide the parts outside the CDR3, is DTGVSQNPRHKITKRGQNVTFRCDPISEHNRLYWYRQTLGQGPEFLTYFQNEAQLEKSRLLSDRFSAERPKGSFSTLEIQRTEQGDSAMYLCASSLGESSYNEQFFGPGTRLTVL.